This T cell receptor beta chain was sequenced for a study of blood T cell repertoires in COVID-19. Background on the study: Sites in the United States, Italy and Spain provided acute and convalescent COVID-19 samples. The analysed material was cDNA or gDNA that came from T cells, B-cell-depleted T cells, or PBMCs.

The V and J ends lost 5 bases and 4 bases, in that order; junction bases with no gene match: 4. Per germline, CDR1 SQVTM and CDR2 ANQGSEA. CDR3 length: 13 amino acids. Methods used by the authors: Reference gene primer amplification gave estimated nucleated cell counts. Measured with immunoSEQ multiplex PCR; TCRdb has only the in-frame clones, and not every one. The DNA was the basis for D and trimming; V, J and clone size are from that table. This repertoire shows approximately 210,000 clones, roughly four fifths found once; its top ten account for approximately 12%. Sequencing was carried out using peripheral blood. The origin of this receptor is a woman in her thirties or forties with acute or convalescent COVID-19. The gene calls are TRBV29-1 and TRBJ1-5; 8 positions agree with TRBD1. The DNA for the CDR3 is TGCAGCGTTTCGACAGGGGCAAATCAGCCCCAGCATTTT. Encoded protein: CSVSTGANQPQHF. Drawing the rest from reference TRBV29-1 and TRBJ1-5, the complete variable domain is SAVISQKPSRDICQRGTSLTIQCQVDSQVTMMFWYRQQPGQSLTLIATANQGSEATYESGFVIDKFPISRPNLTFSTLTVSNMSPEDSSIYLCSVSTGANQPQHFGDGTRLSIL.